This TCR beta chain is from a study of OX40 agonist ivuxolimab in advanced cancers. V lost 5 bases, J lost 6 bases, and 3 bases stayed unmatched. Germline-derived CDR1 and CDR2 are MDHEN and SYDVKM. This CDR3 spans 12 amino acids. Turning to this clone: Its specificity is not known.

Study-level results: Expanded clones were, on average, more numerous in CD8+ T cells than in CD4+. Determination of antigen specificity was not performed for the expanded peripheral T cells. Part of the nonresponder group also had normalized T-cell clonal expansion that was low.

Here immunoSEQ multiplex PCR was the method, and the copy in TCRdb shows in-frame clones only, minus some. This sample has fewer than 90,000 clones, with around 91% found just once. The chain couples TRBV28 to TRBJ1-1; 7 bases agree with TRBD1. The receptor was derived from an adult with an advanced solid tumor such as melanoma, head and neck, liver or kidney cancer. Sequencing used CD4+ or CD8+ T cells sorted from blood, obtained in a trial of the OX40 agonist ivuxolimab. The CDR3 coding sequence is TGTGCCAGCAGTCTGGGACAGCCTGAAGCTTTCTTT. Translated, it gives CASSLGQPEAFF.